The clone carrying this TCR beta chain was counted many times. The antigen is undetermined. The data originate from a study of T-cell reconstitution after alpha-beta-depleted transplantation in children. For TCRbeta, the library was prepared with unique molecular identifiers. TCRdb processed the PCR reads anew with MiXCR; each CDR3 protein has one entry. This table holds 670,000 or so distinct CDR3 sequences, about an eighth found once. Points from the study as a whole: When one year had passed after transplant, most T-cell counts and diversity came from newly produced T cells.

This TCR was recovered from a girl aged 2 to 9 with congenital amegakaryocytic thrombocytopenia, due to receive a stem cell transplant. Specimen: PBMCs, collected before TCRalphabeta/CD19-depleted stem cell transplant.

The CDR3 sequence is CASSSLTRQDTQYF. Written as DNA, the CDR3 is TGTGCCAGCAGCTCGCTGACCCGTCAAGATACGCAGTATTTT. The J gene is TRBJ2-3, the V gene TRBV11-2; D gene uncertain. Between the trimmed V and J ends, which lost 4 bases and 5 bases, there was a span of 13 bases. CDR3 length: 14 residues. The germline V gene has CDR1 SGHAT and CDR2 FQNNGV.